This T cell receptor beta chain was found in a study of blood T cell repertoires in COVID-19 (dated by TCRdb to 2018 to 2020). Turning to the overall study: Samples from collaborators originated in the United States, Italy and Spain and spanned both the acute and convalescent phases of COVID-19. HLA class I and class II types, where available, came from metadata supplied by the sample provider rather than from assay-based typing. Deeply sampled blood TCRbeta repertoires from subjects exposed to, actively infected with, or recovered from COVID-19 were included in the dataset. A de-identified subject ID, COVID-19 status, age in years and sex were almost always included in the sample metadata. The repertoires were made available in a free public database intended to serve as a resource for research on the immune response to SARS-CoV-2. The prospective study material was composed of cDNA or gDNA derived from T cells, B-cell-depleted T cells, or PBMCs. The samples were drawn from two sources: the first 160 participants of the ongoing ImmuneRACE study, and 1,200 or so subjects contributed by 6 global collaborators. General findings and caveats noted by the study authors: The quantity of clinical and demographic metadata differed by source and by participant and was supplied without curation.

In Seattle, one collaborating source enrolled patients while the infection was active and tracked those patients longitudinally over the course of disease. Whole blood was collected in K2EDTA tubes by collaborating institutions according to the institutions' own protocols. For TCRbeta analysis, collaborators shipped samples as frozen whole blood, isolated PBMCs, or DNA extracted from either of those sample types. The immunoSEQ Assay, a bias-controlled multiplex PCR, was used to amplify TCRbeta CDR3 regions from genomic DNA. The study's own analysis went as follows. Nucleated cell counts per sample were estimated from amplification of reference gene primers within the assay. To quantify the absolute abundance of each unique TCRbeta CDR3 rearrangement, sequence reads were collapsed and filtered. For each sample, productive Simpson clonality was calculated as the square root of Simpson's diversity index across productive rearrangements. This is the immuneACCESS table as TCRdb keeps it, with only in-frame sequences that have V and J called. A part of the clones is gone; compared with another copy, unresolved V genes explain less than half, and the rest is unexplained. That table gives V, J and clone size, and the DNA gave D and trimming. The sample contains some 69,000 clones, 90% of them found a single time. The top ten hold under 0.65% of the sample.

As for this clone: The clone's antigen remains unknown. One base away there is no much larger clone; base qualities are not given.

As encoded in the germline V gene, CDR1 is SGHTS while CDR2 is YDEGEE. The germline ends are 11 bases apart after V is trimmed by 0 bases and J by 8 bases. Inclusive of the bounding cysteine and phenylalanine, the CDR3 is 14 residues long. The DNA shown is the 42-base CDR3, in frame from base 1. This clonotype was obtained from a man aged 45-65 years with COVID-19, enrolled during active disease. This chain joins TRBV5-8 to TRBJ1-4, with a weak D call of TRBD1 (5 bases match). The sample was peripheral blood. The DNA is TGTGCCAGCAGCTTGGAATTTGGGGGGGAAAAACTGTTTTTT. This yields the protein CASSLEFGGEKLFF.